Each of the 21 T cell receptor beta chains below was sequenced from the same sample in a study of T cells in Graves' hyperthyroidism and ophthalmopathy. There were TCR beta CDR3 regions amplified from RNA transcripts. Initially, a first-round RT-PCR of the TCR CDR3 employed the HTBI primer set. TCRdb redid the calling of the multiplex PCR reads with MiXCR, one entry per CDR3 protein. Here the sample spans about 25,000 distinct CDR3 sequences, around 47% being singletons. Specimen: blood. These receptors all stem from a woman aged 40 to 49 with Graves' hyperthyroidism that later progressed to Graves' ophthalmopathy.

This clonotype appeared many times. Possible read error: a much larger clone is one base away. In this CDR3 the conserved last residue, phenylalanine or tryptophan, is missing, so a read error is likely. The chain uses TRBV7-3 and TRBJ1-1; TRBD1 is a possible D gene (6 bases). This CDR3 is built from 14 residues. The germline V gene has CDR1 SGHTA and CDR2 FQGTGA. Trimming shortened V by 4 bases and J by 5 bases, and 14 bases separated the two germline ends. CDR3 region: CASSSQGPGTEAFL. The CDR3 DNA is TGTGCCAGCAGCTCTCAGGGGCCGGGAACTGAAGCTTTCTTG.

This clonotype was seen only a few times. The chain uses TRBV7-9 and TRBJ2-7, with D possibly TRBD2 on 6 matching bases. V was clipped by 8 bases and J by 4 bases, with 12 bases between them. Germline V gene lookup returns CDR1 SEHNR and CDR2 FQNEAQ (reference sequence). CDR3 size: 12 residues. The DNA for the CDR3 is TGTGCCAGCCGCGGGATAAGTTACGAGCAGTACTTC. It specifies CASRGISYEQYF.

Concerning this clonotype: At one end, the junction sequence differs from germline, possibly due to a read error. This sequence joins TRBV7-8 and TRBJ2-3; D is undetermined. Germline CDR1 and CDR2: SGHVS and FQNEAQ. This CDR3 is built from 12 residues. CDR3 amino acids: CASSLQADAQYF. CDR3 nucleotides: TGTGCCAGCAGCCTACAAGCAGATGCGCAGTATTTT.

The chain is built from TRBV7-2 and TRBJ2-1; 11 bases map to TRBD2. The CDR3 is 12 amino acids. Germline CDR1 and CDR2: SGHTA and FQGNSA. Trimming cost V 5 bases and J 12 bases; bases outside gene matches: 3. CDR3 nucleotide sequence: TGTGCCAGCAGCCCTAGCGGGGGGACGCAGTTCTTC. Translated, it gives CASSPSGGTQFF.

The chain uses TRBV9 and TRBJ2-2, with 10 nucleotides matching TRBD2. This CDR3 has 17 amino acids. CDR1 and CDR2 (germline): SGDLS, YYNGEE. V lost 3 bases and J lost 3; bases outside the gene matches: 8. Here the CDR3 DNA reads TGTGCCAGCAGCGGTCCGCTAGCGGGAGTGGACACCGGGGAGCTGTTTTTT. Translation: CASSGPLAGVDTGELFF.

Details on this clonotype: One end of the junction does not line up with germline, which may come from a read error. The rearrangement uses TRBV3-1 and TRBJ2-2; D is perhaps TRBD2 (5 bases). Germline V gene sequence: CDR1 LGHDT, CDR2 YNNKEL (reference sequence). This CDR3 contains 15 residues. Written as DNA, the CDR3 is TGTGCCAGCAGCCAATATACCGGGAACACCGGGCAGCTGTTTTTT. Amino acids: CASSQYTGNTGQLFF.

This clonotype was detected only once. The rearrangement uses TRBV19 and TRBJ2-7, with D possibly called TRBD1 or TRBD2 (5 bases each). Germline V gene sequence: CDR1 LNHDA, CDR2 SQIVND (reference sequence). CDR3 length: 14 residues. The V gene lost 3 bases and the J gene lost 5 bases, with 14 bases spanning the gap. CDR3 region: CASSIDKGSDEQYF. CDR3 DNA: TGTGCCAGTAGTATCGATAAGGGGAGCGACGAGCAGTACTTC.

The V call is TRBV10-3, the J call TRBJ1-2; D remains ambiguous. CDR1 is ENHRY, CDR2 SYGVKD, per germline. The CDR3 has 11 residues. V lost 2 bases to trimming and J lost 8 bases, with 6 bases between them. CDR3 sequence (DNA): TGTGCCATCAGTGAGGGAGGGGGCTACACCTTC. It translates to CAISEGGGYTF.

This clonotype rates as medium-sized. The chain carries TRBV20-1 and TRBJ1-1, with 10 bases identical to TRBD1. Germline loops: CDR1 DFQATT, CDR2 SNEGSKA (reference sequence). CDR3 length: 13 residues. Trimming took 3 bases from V and 3 from J; bases not matched to a gene: 1. DNA for the CDR3: TGCAGTGCTAGGGGGACAGGGGACACTGAAGCTTTCTTT. Translation: CSARGTGDTEAFF.

In its sample, this clonotype was seen many times. The chain recombines TRBV6-1 with TRBJ1-1, with D perhaps matching TRBD1 (5 bases). Germline values: CDR1 MNHNS, CDR2 SASEGT. The CDR3 extends over 16 amino acids. Trimming pared 7 bases from V and 7 bases from J, leaving 25 bases between. As DNA, the CDR3 is TGTGCCAGCAATGAGGGGTTGTGGACTGTAGGACTTGAAGCTTTCTTT. Its translation: CASNEGLWTVGLEAFF.

This clonotype was detected a few times. The chain couples TRBV2 to TRBJ1-6; 7 bases fit TRBD1. Germline V gene lookup returns CDR1 SNHLY and CDR2 FYNNEI. Trimming cost V 4 bases and J 5 bases; bases outside gene matches: 2. The CDR3 runs 14 residues. The CDR3 spells CASSVGQNNSPLHF. The CDR3 DNA reads TGTGCCAGCAGTGTGGGACAGAATAATTCACCCCTCCACTTT.

The chain is built from TRBV19 and TRBJ1-1, with D possibly being TRBD1 (6 bases). The V end lost 3 bases, the J end lost 1 base, and 15 bases lay between the germline ends. CDR3 length: 16 residues. Germline CDR1 and CDR2: LNHDA and SQIVND (reference sequence). CDR3 protein: CASSIARQVWNTEAFF. In DNA form, the CDR3 reads TGTGCCAGTAGTATCGCGAGACAGGTCTGGAACACTGAAGCTTTCTTT.

Sample share makes this clonotype medium-sized. CDR3 DNA sequence: TGTGCCAGCAGTTCGACTCAGACCCAGTACTTC. Its translation is CASSSTQTQYF. The chain uses TRBV12-3 or TRBV12-4 and TRBJ2-5; no reliable D call. Trimming removed 4 bases from V and 6 bases from J, with 6 bases in between. The CDR3 length is 11 residues.

The V and J genes are TRBV7-2 and TRBJ2-7; either TRBD1 or TRBD2 may fit D (6 bases each). Germline CDR1 SGHTA, CDR2 FQGNSA. V was cut by 4 bases and J by 5 bases, with 18 bases left in between. The CDR3 extends over 15 amino acids. Here the CDR3 reads CASSWGGTRSNEQYF. In nucleotides, the CDR3 is TGTGCCAGCAGCTGGGGCGGGACAAGGTCAAACGAGCAGTACTTC.

This clonotype occurred many times. This rearrangement joins TRBV20-1 to TRBJ2-1; 11 bases are a match to TRBD2. This CDR3 contains 16 residues. The V and J ends lost 5 bases and 4 bases, in that order; junction bases with no gene match: 10. The germline V gene encodes CDR1 DFQATT and CDR2 SNEGSKA (reference sequence). CDR3 sequence (DNA): TGCAGTGCTGCTATTAGCGGGAGGGCCGCTTACAATGAGCAGTTCTTC. This encodes CSAAISGRAAYNEQFF.

The chain has TRBV7-3 and TRBJ1-2; D is possibly TRBD1 (5 bases). Trimming took 1 base from V and 6 from J, leaving 12 bases between them. Germline-derived CDR1 and CDR2 are SGHTA and FQGTGA. There are 14 residues in the CDR3. The CDR3 protein is CASSLNGGIDGYTF. CDR3 coding DNA: TGTGCCAGCAGCTTAAACGGGGGGATCGATGGCTACACCTTC.

About this clonotype: This sequence may be a read error, since a much larger clone differs from it by one base. The chain joins TRBV6-1 to TRBJ1-3, with D perhaps matching TRBD1 (5 bases). The length of the CDR3 is 15 residues. CDR1 is MNHNS, CDR2 SASEGT, per germline. Written as DNA, the CDR3 is TGTGCCAGCAGCTTAGTTCGGGGCTCTGGAAACGCCATATATTTT. This gives the protein CASSLVRGSGNAIYF.

The chain joins TRBV6-1 to TRBJ2-1, with 12 positions matching TRBD2. Trimming cost V 3 bases and J 4 bases; bases outside gene matches: 1. The CDR3 totals 15 residues. Germline CDR1 is MNHNS and CDR2 is SASEGT. The CDR3 sequence is CASSETSGGYNEQFF. For the CDR3, the DNA is TGTGCCAGCAGTGAGACTAGCGGGGGTTACAATGAGCAGTTCTTC.

Here the CDR3 DNA reads TGCGCCAGCTATCCCGCCCCGGGCAGGGGCTACGAGCAGTACTTC. It specifies CASYPAPGRGYEQYF. V gene TRBV5-1 combines with J gene TRBJ2-7; D possibly corresponds to TRBD1 (6 bases). CDR1 SGHRS and CDR2 YFSETQ come from the germline V gene. V dropped 7 bases and J dropped 3 bases, with 20 bases sitting between them. This CDR3 is built from 15 residues.

Many counts were recorded for this clonotype. The rearrangement uses TRBV6-1 and TRBJ2-2; D uncertain. Germline V gene lookup returns CDR1 MNHNS and CDR2 SASEGT. V lost 3 bases to trimming and J lost 5 bases, with 4 bases between them. The CDR3 loop spans 12 amino acids. CDR3 coding DNA: TGTGCCAGCAGTGAGGGAACCGGGGAGCTGTTTTTT. The encoded protein is CASSEGTGELFF.

This clonotype is judged medium-sized. The V call is TRBV2, the J call TRBJ2-5, with D unresolved. Trimming took 7 bases from V and 5 from J, leaving 17 bases between them. CDR3 length: 14 amino acids. Per germline, CDR1 SNHLY and CDR2 FYNNEI. The CDR3 here is CASNEKYIVETQYF. In DNA form, the CDR3 reads TGTGCCAGCAACGAGAAGTATATAGTGGAGACCCAGTACTTC.